This record looks at one T cell receptor beta chain sequence and its context. The entry originates in a study of blood T cell repertoires in COVID-19. Across the whole study: Acute-phase and convalescent COVID-19 samples originated in the United States, Italy and Spain. T cells, B-cell-depleted T cells, or PBMCs supplied cDNA or gDNA.

Under the authors' procedure: Reference gene primer amplification yielded estimated nucleated cell counts. Generated by immunoSEQ multiplex PCR, the TCRdb table keeps only in-frame clones and is missing some. That table supplies the V and J calls and clone size; D and trimming were determined from the DNA. The table includes more than 65,000 clones, approximately 90% detected once. Germline CDR1 is DFQATT and CDR2 is SNEGSKA (reference sequence). The CDR3 extends over 13 amino acids. V lost 3 bases and J lost 6, with 12 bases in between. Source material: peripheral blood. V usage is TRBV20-1 and J usage is TRBJ1-5; D is unresolved. The sequence derives from a man aged 50-60 years with acute or convalescent COVID-19. Written as DNA, the CDR3 is TGCAGTGCTAGTGAGCGGGGAAGTCAGCCCCAGCATTTT. This translates into CSASERGSQPQHF.